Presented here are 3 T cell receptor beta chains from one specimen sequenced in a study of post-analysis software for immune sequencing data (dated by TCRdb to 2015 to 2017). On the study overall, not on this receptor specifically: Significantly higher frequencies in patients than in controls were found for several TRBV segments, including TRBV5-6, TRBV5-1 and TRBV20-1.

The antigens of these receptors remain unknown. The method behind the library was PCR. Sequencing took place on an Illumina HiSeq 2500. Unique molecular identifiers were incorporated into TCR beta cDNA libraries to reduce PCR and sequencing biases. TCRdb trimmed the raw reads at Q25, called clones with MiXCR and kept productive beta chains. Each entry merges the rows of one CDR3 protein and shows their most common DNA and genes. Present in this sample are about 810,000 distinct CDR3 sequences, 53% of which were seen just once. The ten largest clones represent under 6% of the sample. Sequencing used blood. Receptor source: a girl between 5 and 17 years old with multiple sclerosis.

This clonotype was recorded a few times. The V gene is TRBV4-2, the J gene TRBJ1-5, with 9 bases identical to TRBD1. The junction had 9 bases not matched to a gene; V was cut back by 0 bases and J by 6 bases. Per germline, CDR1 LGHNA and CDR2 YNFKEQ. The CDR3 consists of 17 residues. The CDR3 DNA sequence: TGTGCCAGCAGCCAAGATCTCCGGGACAGGGAGATTCAGCCCCAGCATTTT. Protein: CASSQDLRDREIQPQHF.

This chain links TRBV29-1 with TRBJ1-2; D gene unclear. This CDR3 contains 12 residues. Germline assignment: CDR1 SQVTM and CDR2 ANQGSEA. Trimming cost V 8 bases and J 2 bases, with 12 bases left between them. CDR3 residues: CSSEDGNYGYTF. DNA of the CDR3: TGCAGCTCAGAGGACGGCAACTATGGCTACACCTTC.

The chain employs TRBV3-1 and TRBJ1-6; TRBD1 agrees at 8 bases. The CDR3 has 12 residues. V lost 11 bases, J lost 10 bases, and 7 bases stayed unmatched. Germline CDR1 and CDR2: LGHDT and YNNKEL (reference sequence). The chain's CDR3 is CAGGQGRSPLHF. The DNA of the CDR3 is TGTGCCGGAGGACAGGGACGGTCACCCCTCCACTTT.